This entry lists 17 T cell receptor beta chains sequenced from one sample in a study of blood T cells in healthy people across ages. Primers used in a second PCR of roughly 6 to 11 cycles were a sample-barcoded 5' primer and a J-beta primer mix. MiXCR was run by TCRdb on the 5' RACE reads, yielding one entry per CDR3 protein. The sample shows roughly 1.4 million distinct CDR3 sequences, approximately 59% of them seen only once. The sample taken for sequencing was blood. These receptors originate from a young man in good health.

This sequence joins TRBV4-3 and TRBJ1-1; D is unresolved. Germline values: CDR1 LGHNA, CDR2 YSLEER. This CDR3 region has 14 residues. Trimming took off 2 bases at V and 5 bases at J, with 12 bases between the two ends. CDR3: CASSQLGGKTEAFF. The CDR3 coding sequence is TGCGCCAGCAGCCAACTGGGAGGGAAGACTGAAGCTTTCTTT.

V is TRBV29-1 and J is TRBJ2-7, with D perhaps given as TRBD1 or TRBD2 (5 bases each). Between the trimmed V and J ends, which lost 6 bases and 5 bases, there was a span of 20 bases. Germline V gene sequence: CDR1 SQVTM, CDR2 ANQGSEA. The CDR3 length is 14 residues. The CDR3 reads CSVTGTLGVHEQYF. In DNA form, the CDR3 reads TGCAGCGTCACCGGGACCCTCGGAGTTCACGAGCAGTACTTC.

The DNA for the CDR3 is TGTGCCAGCAGCTTAGTTCACTTGCATAGCAATCAGCCCCAGCATTTT. Its protein product is CASSLVHLHSNQPQHF. This chain joins TRBV11-2 and TRBJ1-5, with no clear D. V was cut by 1 base and J by 0 bases, with 10 bases left in between. Germline V gives CDR1 SGHAT, CDR2 FQNNGV. The length of the CDR3 is 16 residues.

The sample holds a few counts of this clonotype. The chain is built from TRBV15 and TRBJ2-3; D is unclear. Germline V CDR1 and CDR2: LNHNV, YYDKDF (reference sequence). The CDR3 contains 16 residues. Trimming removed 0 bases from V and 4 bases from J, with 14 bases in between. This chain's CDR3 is CATSRDNSQVADTQYF. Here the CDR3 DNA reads TGTGCCACCAGCAGAGATAATTCGCAGGTTGCAGATACGCAGTATTTT.

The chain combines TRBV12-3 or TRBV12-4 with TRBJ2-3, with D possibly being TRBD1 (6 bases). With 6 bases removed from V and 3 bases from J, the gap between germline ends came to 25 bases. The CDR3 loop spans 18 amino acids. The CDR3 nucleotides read TGTGCCAGCAGCCTCCGGACAGCTCAGTATGGGATTACAGATACGCAGTATTTT. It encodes CASSLRTAQYGITDTQYF.

DNA of the CDR3: TGTGCCACCAGTGATCCCGACAACTACAATGAGCAGTTCTTC. Protein product: CATSDPDNYNEQFF. J is TRBJ2-1 and V is TRBV24-1; D call uncertain. V was shortened by 3 bases and J by 3 bases, with 8 bases between the two germline ends. This CDR3 has 14 amino acids. The germline V gene encodes CDR1 KGHDR and CDR2 SFDVKD.

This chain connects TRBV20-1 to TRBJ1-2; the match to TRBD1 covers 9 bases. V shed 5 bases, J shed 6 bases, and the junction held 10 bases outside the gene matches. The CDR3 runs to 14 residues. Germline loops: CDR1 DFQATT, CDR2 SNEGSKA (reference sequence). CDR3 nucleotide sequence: TGCAGTGCTCGCCGGGACAGGGACCTCGATGGCTACACCTTC. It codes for CSARRDRDLDGYTF.

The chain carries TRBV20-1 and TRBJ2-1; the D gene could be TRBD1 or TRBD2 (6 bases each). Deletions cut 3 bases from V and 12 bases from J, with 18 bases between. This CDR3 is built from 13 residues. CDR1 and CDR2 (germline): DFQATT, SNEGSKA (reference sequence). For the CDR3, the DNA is TGCAGTGCTAGTCTTTCGGGGGCCTCAACGCAGTTCTTC. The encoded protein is CSASLSGASTQFF.

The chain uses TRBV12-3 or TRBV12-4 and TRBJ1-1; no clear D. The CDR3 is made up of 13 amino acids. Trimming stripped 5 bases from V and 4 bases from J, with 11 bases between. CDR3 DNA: TGTGCCAGCAGTCCTGGACGGACCACTGAAGCTTTCTTT. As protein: CASSPGRTTEAFF.

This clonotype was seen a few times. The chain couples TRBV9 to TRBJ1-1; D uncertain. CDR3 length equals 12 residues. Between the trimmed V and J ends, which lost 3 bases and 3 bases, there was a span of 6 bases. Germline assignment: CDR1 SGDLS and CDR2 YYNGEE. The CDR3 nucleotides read TGTGCCAGCAGCGGATTGGACACTGAAGCTTTCTTT. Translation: CASSGLDTEAFF.

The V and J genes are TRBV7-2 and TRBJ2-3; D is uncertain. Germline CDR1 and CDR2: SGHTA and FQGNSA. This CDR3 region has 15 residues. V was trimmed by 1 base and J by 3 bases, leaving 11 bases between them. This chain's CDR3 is CASSLGPVPTDTQYF. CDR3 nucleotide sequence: TGTGCCAGCAGCTTAGGGCCAGTGCCGACAGATACGCAGTATTTT.

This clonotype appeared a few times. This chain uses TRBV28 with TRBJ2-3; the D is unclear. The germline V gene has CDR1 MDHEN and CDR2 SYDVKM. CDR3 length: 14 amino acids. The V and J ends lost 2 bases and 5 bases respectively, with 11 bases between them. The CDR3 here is CASSLILKVDTQYF. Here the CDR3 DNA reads TGTGCCAGCAGTTTAATCCTTAAAGTAGATACGCAGTATTTT.

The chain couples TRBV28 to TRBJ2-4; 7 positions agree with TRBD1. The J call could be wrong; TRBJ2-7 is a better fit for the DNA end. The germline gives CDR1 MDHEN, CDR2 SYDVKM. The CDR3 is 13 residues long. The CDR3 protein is CASNQQGTYEQYF. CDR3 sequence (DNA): TGTGCCAGCAACCAACAGGGGACCTACGAGCAGTACTTC.

In DNA form, the CDR3 reads TGTGCCAGCAGGCCTACTAGCGGGAGCCGTCATCAGCAGTTCTTC. This encodes CASRPTSGSRHQQFF. The chain recombines TRBV27 with TRBJ2-1; TRBD2 matches 11 bases. CDR1 is MNHEY, CDR2 SMNVEV, per germline (reference sequence). The CDR3 contains 15 residues. V lost 6 bases, J lost 11 bases, and 12 bases stayed unmatched.

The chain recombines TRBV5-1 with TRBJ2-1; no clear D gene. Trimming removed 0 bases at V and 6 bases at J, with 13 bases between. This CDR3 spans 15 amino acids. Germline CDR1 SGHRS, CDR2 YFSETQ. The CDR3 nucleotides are TGCGCCAGCAGCTTGGGCGAGAGTCCCTCCAATGAGCAGTTCTTC. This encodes CASSLGESPSNEQFF. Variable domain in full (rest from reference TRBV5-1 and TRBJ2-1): KAGVTQTPRYLIKTRGQQVTLSCSPISGHRSVSWYQQTPGQGLQFLFEYFSETQRNKGNFPGRFSGRQFSNSRSEMNVSTLELGDSALYLCASSLGESPSNEQFFGPGTRLTVL.

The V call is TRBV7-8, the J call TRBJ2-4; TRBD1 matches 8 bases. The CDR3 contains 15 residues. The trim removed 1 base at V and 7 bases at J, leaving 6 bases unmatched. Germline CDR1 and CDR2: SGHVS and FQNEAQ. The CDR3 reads CASSLGTGTWNIQYF. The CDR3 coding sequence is TGTGCCAGCAGCTTAGGGACAGGGACTTGGAACATTCAGTACTTC.

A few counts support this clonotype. The CDR3 DNA follows: TGTGCCAGCAGTTTATCCGGGAGTAACTCGGAGCAGTTCTTC. Amino acids: CASSLSGSNSEQFF. The rearrangement joins TRBV27 to TRBJ2-1, with D tentatively TRBD2 (6 bases). Germline assignment: CDR1 MNHEY and CDR2 SMNVEV (reference sequence). The CDR3 is 14 amino acids. The V end lost 0 bases, the J end lost 10 bases, and 13 bases lay between the germline ends.